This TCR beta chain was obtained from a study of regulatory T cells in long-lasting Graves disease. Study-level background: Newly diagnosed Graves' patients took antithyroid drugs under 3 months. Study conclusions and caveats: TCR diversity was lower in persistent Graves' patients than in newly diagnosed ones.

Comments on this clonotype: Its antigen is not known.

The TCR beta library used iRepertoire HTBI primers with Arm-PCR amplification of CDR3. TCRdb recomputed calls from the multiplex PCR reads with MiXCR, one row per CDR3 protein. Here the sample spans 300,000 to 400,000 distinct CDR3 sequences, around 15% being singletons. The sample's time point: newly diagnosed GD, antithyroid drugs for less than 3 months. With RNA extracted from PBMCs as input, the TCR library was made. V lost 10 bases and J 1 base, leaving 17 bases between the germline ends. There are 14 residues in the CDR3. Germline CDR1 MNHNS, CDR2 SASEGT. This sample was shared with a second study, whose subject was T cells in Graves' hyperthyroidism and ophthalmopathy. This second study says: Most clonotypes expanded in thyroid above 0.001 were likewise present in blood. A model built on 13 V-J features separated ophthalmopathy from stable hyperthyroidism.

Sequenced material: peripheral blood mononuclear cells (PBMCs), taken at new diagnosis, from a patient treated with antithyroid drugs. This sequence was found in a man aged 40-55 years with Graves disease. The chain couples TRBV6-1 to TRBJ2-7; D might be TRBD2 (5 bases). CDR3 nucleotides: TGTGCCACCGGAGGCTTGGCGGATTCCTACGAGCAGTACTTC. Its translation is CATGGLADSYEQYF.